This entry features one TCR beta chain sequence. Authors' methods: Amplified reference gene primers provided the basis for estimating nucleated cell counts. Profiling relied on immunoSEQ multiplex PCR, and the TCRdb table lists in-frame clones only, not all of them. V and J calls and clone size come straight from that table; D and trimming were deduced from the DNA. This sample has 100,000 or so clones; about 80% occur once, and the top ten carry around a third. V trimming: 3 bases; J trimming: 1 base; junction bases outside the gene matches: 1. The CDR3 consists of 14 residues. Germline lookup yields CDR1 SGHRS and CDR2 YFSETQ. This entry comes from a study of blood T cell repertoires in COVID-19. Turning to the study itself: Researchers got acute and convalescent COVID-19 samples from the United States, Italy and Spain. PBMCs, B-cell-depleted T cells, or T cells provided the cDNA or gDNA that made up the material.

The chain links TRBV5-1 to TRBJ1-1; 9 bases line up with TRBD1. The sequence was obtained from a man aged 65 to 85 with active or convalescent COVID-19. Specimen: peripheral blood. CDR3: CASSWGQGNTEAFF. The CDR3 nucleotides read TGCGCCAGCAGCTGGGGACAGGGGAACACTGAAGCTTTCTTT.